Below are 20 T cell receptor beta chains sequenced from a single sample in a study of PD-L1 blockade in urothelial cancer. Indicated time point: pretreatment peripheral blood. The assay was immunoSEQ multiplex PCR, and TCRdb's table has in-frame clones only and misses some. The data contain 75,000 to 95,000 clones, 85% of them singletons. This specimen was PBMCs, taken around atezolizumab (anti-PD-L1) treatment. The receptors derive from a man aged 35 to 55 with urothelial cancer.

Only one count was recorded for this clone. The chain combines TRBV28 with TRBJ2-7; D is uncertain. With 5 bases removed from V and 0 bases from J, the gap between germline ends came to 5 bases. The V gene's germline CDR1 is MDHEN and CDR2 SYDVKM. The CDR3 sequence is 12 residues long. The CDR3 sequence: CASSGRSYEQYF. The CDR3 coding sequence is TGTGCCAGCAGTGGGCGCTCCTACGAGCAGTACTTC. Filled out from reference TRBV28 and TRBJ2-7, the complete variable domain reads DVKVTQSSRYLVKRTGEKVFLECVQDMDHENMFWYRQDPGLGLRLIYFSYDVKMKEKGDIPEGYSVSREKKERFSLILESASTNQTSMYLCASSGRSYEQYFGPGTRLTVT.

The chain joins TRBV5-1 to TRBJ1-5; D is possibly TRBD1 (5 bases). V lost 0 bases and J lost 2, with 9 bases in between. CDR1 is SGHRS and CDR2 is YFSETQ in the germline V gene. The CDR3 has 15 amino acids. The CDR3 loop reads CASSLGGTGNQPQHF. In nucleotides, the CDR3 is TGCGCCAGCAGCTTGGGCGGGACCGGCAATCAGCCCCAGCATTTT.

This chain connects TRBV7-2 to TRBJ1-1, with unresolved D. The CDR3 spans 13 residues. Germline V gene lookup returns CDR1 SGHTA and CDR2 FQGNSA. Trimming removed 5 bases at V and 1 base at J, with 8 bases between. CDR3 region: CASSTRGNTEAFF. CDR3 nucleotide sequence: TGTGCCAGCAGCACTCGAGGGAACACTGAAGCTTTCTTT.

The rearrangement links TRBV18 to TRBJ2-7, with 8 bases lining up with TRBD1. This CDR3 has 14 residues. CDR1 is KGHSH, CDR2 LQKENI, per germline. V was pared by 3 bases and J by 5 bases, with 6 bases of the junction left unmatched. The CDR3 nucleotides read TGTGCCAGCTCACCTTCCAGGGGGCACGACGAGCAGTACTTC. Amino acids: CASSPSRGHDEQYF.

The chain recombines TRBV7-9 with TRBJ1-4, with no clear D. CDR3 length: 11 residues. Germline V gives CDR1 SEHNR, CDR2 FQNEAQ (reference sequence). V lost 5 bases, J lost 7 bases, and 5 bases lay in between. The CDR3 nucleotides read TGTGCCAGCAGCCCCGGTGAAAAACTGTTTTTT. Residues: CASSPGEKLFF.

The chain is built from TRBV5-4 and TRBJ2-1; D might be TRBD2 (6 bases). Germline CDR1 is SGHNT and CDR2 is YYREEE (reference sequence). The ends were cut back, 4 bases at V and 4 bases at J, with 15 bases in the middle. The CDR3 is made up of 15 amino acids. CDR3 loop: CASSLKGLLYNEQFF. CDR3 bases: TGTGCCAGCAGCCTGAAGGGACTTTTGTACAATGAGCAGTTCTTC.

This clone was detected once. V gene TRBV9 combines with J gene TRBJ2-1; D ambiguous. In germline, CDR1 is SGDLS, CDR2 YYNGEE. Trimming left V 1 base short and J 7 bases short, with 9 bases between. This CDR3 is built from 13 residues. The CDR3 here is CASSVLVRNEQFF. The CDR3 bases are TGTGCCAGCAGCGTACTAGTTCGGAATGAGCAGTTCTTC.

CDR3 loop: CASHPGGTKNEQYF. For the CDR3, the DNA is TGTGCCAGCCATCCCGGAGGCACGAAGAACGAGCAGTACTTC. The rearrangement uses TRBV28 and TRBJ2-7; D might be TRBD2 (5 bases). V lost 8 bases, J lost 5 bases, and 19 bases lay in between. This CDR3 has 14 residues. Germline V lookup: CDR1 MDHEN, CDR2 SYDVKM.

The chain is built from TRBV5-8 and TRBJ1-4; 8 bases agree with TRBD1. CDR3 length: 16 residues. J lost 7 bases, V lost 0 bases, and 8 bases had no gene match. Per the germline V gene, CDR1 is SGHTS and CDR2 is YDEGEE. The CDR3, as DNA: TGTGCCAGCAGCTTGGGGCGGACAGGGAGGAGTGAAAAACTGTTTTTT. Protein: CASSLGRTGRSEKLFF.

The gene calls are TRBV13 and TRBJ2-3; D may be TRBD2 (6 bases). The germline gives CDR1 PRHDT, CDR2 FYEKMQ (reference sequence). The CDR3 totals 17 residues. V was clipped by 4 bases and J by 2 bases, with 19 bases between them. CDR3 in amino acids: CASSSSAVSGYTDTQYF. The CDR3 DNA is TGTGCCAGCAGCTCCTCAGCTGTGAGCGGGTACACAGATACGCAGTATTTT. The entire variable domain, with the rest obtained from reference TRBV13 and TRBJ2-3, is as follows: AAGVIQSPRHLIKEKRETATLKCYPIPRHDTVYWYQQGPGQDPQFLISFYEKMQSDKGSIPDRFSAQQFSDYHSELNMSSLELGDSALYFCASSSSAVSGYTDTQYFGPGTRLTVL.

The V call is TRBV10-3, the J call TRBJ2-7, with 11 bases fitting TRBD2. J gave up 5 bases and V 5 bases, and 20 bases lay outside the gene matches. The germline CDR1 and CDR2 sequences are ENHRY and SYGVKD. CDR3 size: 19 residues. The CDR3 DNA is TGTGCCATCAGTCTCAACAATACCTCTAGCGGGAGGTTAATAGACGAGCAGTACTTC. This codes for CAISLNNTSSGRLIDEQYF.

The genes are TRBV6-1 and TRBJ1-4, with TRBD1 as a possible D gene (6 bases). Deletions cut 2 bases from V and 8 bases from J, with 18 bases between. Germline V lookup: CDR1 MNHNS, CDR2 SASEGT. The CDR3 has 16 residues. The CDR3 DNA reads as TGTGCCAGCAGTGAATCCTATACAGGGTTGAAAGAAAAACTGTTTTTT. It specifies CASSESYTGLKEKLFF.

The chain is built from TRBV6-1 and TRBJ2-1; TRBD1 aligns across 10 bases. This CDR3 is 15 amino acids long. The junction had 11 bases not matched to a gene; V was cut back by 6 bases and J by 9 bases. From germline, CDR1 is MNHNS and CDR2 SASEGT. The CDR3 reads CASRPTGTGAGEQFF. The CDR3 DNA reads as TGTGCCAGCAGACCAACCGGGACAGGGGCCGGTGAGCAGTTCTTC.

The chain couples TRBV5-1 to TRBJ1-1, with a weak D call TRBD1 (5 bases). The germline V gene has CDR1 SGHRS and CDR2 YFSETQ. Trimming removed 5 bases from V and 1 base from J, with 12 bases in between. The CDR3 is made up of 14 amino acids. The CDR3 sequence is CASRGGRRNTEAFF. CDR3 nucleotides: TGCGCCAGCAGGGGGGGACGGAGGAACACTGAAGCTTTCTTT.

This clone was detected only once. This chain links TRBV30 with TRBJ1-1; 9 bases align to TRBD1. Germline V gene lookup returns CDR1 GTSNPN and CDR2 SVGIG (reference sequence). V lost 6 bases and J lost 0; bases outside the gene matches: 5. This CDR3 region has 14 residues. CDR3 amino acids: CACRTGAMNTEAFF. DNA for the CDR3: TGTGCCTGCAGGACAGGGGCAATGAACACTGAAGCTTTCTTT.

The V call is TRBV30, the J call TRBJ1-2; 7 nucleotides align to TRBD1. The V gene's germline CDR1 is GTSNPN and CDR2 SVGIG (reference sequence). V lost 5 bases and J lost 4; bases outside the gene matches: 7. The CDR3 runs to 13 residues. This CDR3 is CAWHRGAGYGYTF. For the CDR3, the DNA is TGTGCCTGGCACAGGGGTGCGGGCTATGGCTACACCTTC.

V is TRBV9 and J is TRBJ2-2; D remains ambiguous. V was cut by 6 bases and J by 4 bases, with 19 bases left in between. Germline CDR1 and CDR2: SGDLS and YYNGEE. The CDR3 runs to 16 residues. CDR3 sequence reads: CASTPTVFRGTGELFF. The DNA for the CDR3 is TGTGCCAGCACCCCAACCGTCTTTAGAGGCACCGGGGAGCTGTTTTTT.

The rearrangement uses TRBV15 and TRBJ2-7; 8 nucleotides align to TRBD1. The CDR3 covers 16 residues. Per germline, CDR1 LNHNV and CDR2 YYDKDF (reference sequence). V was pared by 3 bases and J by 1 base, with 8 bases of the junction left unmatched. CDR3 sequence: CATSRKTGTGSYEQYF. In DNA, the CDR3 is TGTGCCACCAGCAGGAAGACCGGGACAGGATCCTACGAGCAGTACTTC.

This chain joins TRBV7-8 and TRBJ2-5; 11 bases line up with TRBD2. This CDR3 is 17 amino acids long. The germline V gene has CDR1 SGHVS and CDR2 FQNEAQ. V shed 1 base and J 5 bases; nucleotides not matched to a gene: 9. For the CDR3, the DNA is TGTGCCAGCAGCTTAGGACTAGCGGGATTACTTGGTGAGACCCAGTACTTC. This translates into CASSLGLAGLLGETQYF.

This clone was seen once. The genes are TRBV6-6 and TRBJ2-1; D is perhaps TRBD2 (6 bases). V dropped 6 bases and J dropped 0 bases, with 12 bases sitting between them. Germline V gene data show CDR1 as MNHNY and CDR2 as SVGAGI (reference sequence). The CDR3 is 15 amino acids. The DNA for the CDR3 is TGTGCCAGCAGGACGGGGGTTAGCTCCTACAATGAGCAGTTCTTC. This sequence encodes CASRTGVSSYNEQFF.